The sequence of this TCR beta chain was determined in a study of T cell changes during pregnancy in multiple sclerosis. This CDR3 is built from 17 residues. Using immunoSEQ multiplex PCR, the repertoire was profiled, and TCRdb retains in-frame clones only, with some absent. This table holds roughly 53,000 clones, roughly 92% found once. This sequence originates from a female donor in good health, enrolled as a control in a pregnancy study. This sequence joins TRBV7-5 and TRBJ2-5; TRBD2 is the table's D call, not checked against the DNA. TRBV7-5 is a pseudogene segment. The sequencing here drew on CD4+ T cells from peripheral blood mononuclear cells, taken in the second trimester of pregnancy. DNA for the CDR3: TGTGCCAGAAGCTTAGCGCCCGTAGCGACAACGAAGGAGACCCAGTACTTC. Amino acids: CARSLAPVATTKETQYF.